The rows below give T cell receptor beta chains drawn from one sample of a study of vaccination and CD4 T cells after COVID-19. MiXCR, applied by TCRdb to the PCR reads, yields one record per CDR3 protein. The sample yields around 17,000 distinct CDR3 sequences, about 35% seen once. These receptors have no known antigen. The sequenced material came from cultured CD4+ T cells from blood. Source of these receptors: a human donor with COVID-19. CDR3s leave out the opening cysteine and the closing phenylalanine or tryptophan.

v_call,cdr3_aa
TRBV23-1,ASSHCDRVFSNLPQH
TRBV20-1,SASHGTGGPDQPQH
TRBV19,ASSIEGRSSYEQY
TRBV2,ASSDQGGVYGYT
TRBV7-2,ASSSARSTGSDGYT
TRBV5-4,ASSPGTSGGISYEQY
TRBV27,ASSLFSPTATSYNEQF
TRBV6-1,ASSVGQGASSWH
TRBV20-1,SAREGARAQY
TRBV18,ASSPAADTQY
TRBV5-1,ASSFGGSSYNEQF
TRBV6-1,ASREGTVDTGELF
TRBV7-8,ASTARRQRDQPQH
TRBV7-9,ASSLRTGKHLYTEAF
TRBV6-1,ASRTTGTGELF
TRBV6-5,ASSSTPGQGNYGYT
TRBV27,ASTLLRSGRNSPLH
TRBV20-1,SAKGQGGWYGYT
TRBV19,ASSKSTGSAEAF
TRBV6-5,ASSWTVSGNTIY
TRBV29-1,SVLSGLGTDTQY
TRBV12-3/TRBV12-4,ASSLQVYNSPLH
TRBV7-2,ASRASSGNQPQH
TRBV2,ASFGRGEKLF
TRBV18,ASSGQGALNQPQH